This T cell receptor beta chain was recorded in a study of T-cell reconstitution after alpha-beta-depleted transplantation in children. This clonotype was detected many times. The target antigen is unknown. The germline gene is not matched at one end of the junction; a read error may be the cause. Study observations and caveats: A year post-transplant, T-cell counts and diversity derived mostly from newly produced T cells. Surviving recipient cells, namely T cells and thymic progenitors, were the source of high day-60 TCRbeta diversity in some patients.

Unique molecular identifiers tagged the TCRbeta library. From the PCR reads, TCRdb called clonotypes with MiXCR, one entry per CDR3 protein. The top ten clones hold roughly 40% of a sample with about 340,000 distinct CDR3 sequences, around 15% of them seen once. Germline V gene lookup returns CDR1 SQVTM and CDR2 ANQGSEA. CDR3 length equals 12 residues. The chain has TRBV29-1 and TRBJ2-7, with TRBD1 identical over 9 bases. This receptor was taken from a male patient between 2 and 10 years old who had a stem cell transplant for acute lymphoblastic leukemia, so the T cells may come from the graft donor. The specimen comprised PBMCs, mostly from graft donor cells, sampled 360 days after TCRalphabeta/CD19-depleted stem cell transplant. CDR3 region: CSAGQGNYGQYF. The CDR3 bases are TGCAGCGCGGGACAGGGTAACTACGGGCAGTACTTC.